The 14 T cell receptor beta chains below were found in one sample sequenced in a study of cytomegalovirus exposure and HLA in healthy donors (dated by TCRdb to between 2016 and 2019). Libraries were prepared through the immunoSEQ multiplex PCR assay. For the multiplex PCR, a mixture combining 60 forward primers for TCR Vbeta segments and 13 reverse primers for TCR Jbeta segments was used. TCRdb re-hosts the immuneACCESS table, in-frame sequences only. Its copies lack some clones; in the studies checked, an unresolved V gene accounts for under half of them, and the cause for the rest is not known. The sample table gives around 33,000 clones. Together, the top ten hold approximately 4.5% of the sample. The sample was PBMCs. Receptors originate from a woman in her 40s in good health and CMV-seropositive.

The chain employs TRBV7-2 and TRBJ2-7, with TRBD2 matching over 10 bases. The CDR3 contains 16 residues. Trimming removed 6 bases from V and 2 bases from J; junction bases left unmatched: 10. Germline V CDR1 and CDR2: SGHTA, FQGNSA. The CDR3 DNA is TGTGCCAGCAGTCCTCTTACTAGCGGGAATGCCTACGAGCAGTACTTC. This encodes CASSPLTSGNAYEQYF.

Note on this clone: The same CDR3 can be traced to other DNA sequences in this sample. This chain uses TRBV4-3 with TRBJ1-6; 7 nucleotides align to TRBD1. CDR3 length: 17 residues. J was trimmed by 8 bases and V by 3 bases; bases with no gene match: 13. Germline CDR1 reads LGHNA; CDR2 reads YSLEER. CDR3 nucleotide sequence: TGCGCCAGCAGCCAGGGGACAGTCGGTTCGTCTCATTCACCCCTCCACTTT. Translated: CASSQGTVGSSHSPLHF.

V gene TRBV7-8 combines with J gene TRBJ2-1, with 7 bases fitting TRBD1. The ends lost 1 base at V and 3 bases at J; junction bases unmatched: 12. CDR3 length equals 18 residues. Germline CDR1 reads SGHVS; CDR2 reads FQNEAQ. The DNA for the CDR3 is TGTGCCAGCAGCTTAGGCCCAGTAACAGGGGTTGGCTACAATGAGCAGTTCTTC. This sequence encodes CASSLGPVTGVGYNEQFF.

The chain employs TRBV4-2 and TRBJ1-1; 11 nucleotides match TRBD1. Germline values: CDR1 LGHNA, CDR2 YNFKEQ. Unmatched junction bases numbered 2, after V lost 1 base and J lost 4 bases. This CDR3 has 15 amino acids. Here the CDR3 reads CASSQVGTGGTEAFF. The CDR3 DNA is TGTGCCAGCAGCCAAGTAGGGACAGGGGGCACTGAAGCTTTCTTT.

The V gene is TRBV4-1, the J gene TRBJ1-5; tentative D call: TRBD1 (6 bases). The germline V and J ends were trimmed by 1 base and 0 bases, with 10 bases remaining between them. The CDR3 sequence is 16 residues long. Germline V gives CDR1 MGHRA, CDR2 YSYEKL. For the CDR3, the DNA is TGCGCCAGCAGCCAAGGGACAGTTTATAGCAATCAGCCCCAGCATTTT. Its translation is CASSQGTVYSNQPQHF.

The chain has TRBV28 and TRBJ2-7, with 7 positions matching TRBD2. Unmatched junction bases numbered 7, after V lost 5 bases and J lost 3 bases. CDR1 and CDR2 from the germline V gene are MDHEN and SYDVKM. This CDR3 spans 14 amino acids. Here the CDR3 DNA reads TGTGCCAGCAGTAGGAGTGGGAGGGTCTACGAGCAGTACTTC. It is translated as CASSRSGRVYEQYF.

The chain carries TRBV2 and TRBJ1-2; D uncertain. Germline V gene sequence: CDR1 SNHLY, CDR2 FYNNEI. Trimming pared 3 bases from V and 7 bases from J, leaving 6 bases between. The CDR3 totals 11 residues. CDR3 DNA: TGTGCCAGCAGTGATGTTCTTGGCTACACCTTC. Protein: CASSDVLGYTF.

This chain joins TRBV9 and TRBJ1-1, with no clear D. The V end lost 5 bases, the J end lost 7 bases, and 6 bases lay between the germline ends. Germline V CDR1 and CDR2: SGDLS, YYNGEE. This CDR3 spans 10 amino acids. The CDR3 sequence: CASSPSEAFF. The CDR3 DNA is TGTGCCAGCAGTCCCAGTGAAGCTTTCTTT.

The V call is TRBV19, the J call TRBJ2-1, with D possibly matching TRBD2 (6 bases). V lost 3 bases, J lost 7 bases, and 13 bases lay in between. The CDR3 is 14 residues long. Germline V lookup: CDR1 LNHDA, CDR2 SQIVND (reference sequence). As DNA, the CDR3 is TGTGCCAGTAGTATGGCGGGATCTCGGAATGAGCAGTTCTTC. Translated, it gives CASSMAGSRNEQFF.

The chain couples TRBV7-9 to TRBJ1-2; 7 nucleotides agree with TRBD1. V dropped 2 bases and J dropped 0; count of bases not matched to a gene: 9. The CDR3 sequence is 17 residues long. Germline CDR1 and CDR2: SEHNR and FQNEAQ (reference sequence). The DNA of the CDR3 is TGTGCCAGCAGCTTAACCCAGGGGGAAACAGCTAACTATGGCTACACCTTC. It translates to CASSLTQGETANYGYTF.

The DNA for the CDR3 is TGTGCCAGCAGGGGGGACATTCTCTACGAGCAGTACTTC. As protein: CASRGDILYEQYF. The V and J genes are TRBV27 and TRBJ2-7, with a weak D call TRBD1 (6 bases). The CDR3 has 13 amino acids. Between the trimmed V and J ends, which lost 6 bases and 3 bases, there was a span of 12 bases. Looked up from germline, CDR1 is MNHEY and CDR2 is SMNVEV (reference sequence).

The chain combines TRBV7-3 with TRBJ2-5, with a possible D match to TRBD2 (5 bases). CDR3 length equals 14 residues. The germline V and J ends were trimmed by 3 bases and 2 bases, with 10 bases remaining between them. Germline V gene sequence: CDR1 SGHTA, CDR2 FQGTGA. The DNA of the CDR3 is TGTGCCAGCAGCTTTGGAGGACGTCAAGAGACCCAGTACTTC. As protein: CASSFGGRQETQYF.

On this clone: One end of the junction fails to match germline, which may point to a read error. This chain links TRBV6-5 with TRBJ2-1, with D unclear. CDR3 length equals 16 residues. Germline V lookup: CDR1 MNHEY, CDR2 SVGAGI. The DNA for the CDR3 is TGTGCCAGCAGTTATCGACGTCGGAGCTCCGACAATGAGCAGTTCTTC. It translates to CASSYRRRSSDNEQFF.

The rearrangement joins TRBV7-3 to TRBJ1-2; D not certain. V was pared by 4 bases and J by 4 bases, with 16 bases between. This CDR3 contains 15 residues. CDR1 and CDR2 (germline): SGHTA, FQGTGA. CDR3 sequence: CASSYGPQVGYGYTF. The CDR3 bases are TGTGCCAGCAGCTACGGTCCTCAGGTCGGCTATGGCTACACCTTC.